Included here is one TCR beta chain sequence, with context. The data belong to a study of control samples from healthy donors and cancer patients. Per germline, CDR1 SEHNR and CDR2 FQNEAQ (reference sequence). The CDR3 has 13 amino acids. Trimming shortened V by 1 base and J by 4 bases, and 6 bases separated the two germline ends. Assay: immunoSEQ multiplex PCR; the TCRdb copy retains only in-frame clones and omits some. The table records 40,000 to 55,000 clones, 89% of them present only once. The origin of this receptor is a man between 40 and 49 years old with colorectal cancer. The sequencing input was PBMCs. The chain is built from TRBV7-9 and TRBJ2-3; D ambiguous. The CDR3 nucleotides are TGTGCCAGCAGCTTAGGTTACGCAGATACGCAGTATTTT. Protein product: CASSLGYADTQYF.